The next 16 T cell receptor beta chains were all read from a single sample in a study of T cells in Graves' hyperthyroidism and ophthalmopathy. Amplification of TCR beta CDR3 regions was performed using RNA transcripts as template. Primed by the HTBI set, a first-round RT-PCR was run on the TCR CDR3. TCRdb reprocessed the multiplex PCR reads with MiXCR, giving one entry per CDR3 protein. The sample records almost 600,000 distinct CDR3 sequences, roughly 50% being singletons. Sequencing input: peripheral blood or thyroid tissue (not recorded which). The receptors shown here come from a woman in her late teens or twenties with Graves' hyperthyroidism.

V is TRBV2 and J is TRBJ1-6, with 9 bases matching TRBD1. Trimming cost V 4 bases and J 7 bases; bases outside gene matches: 17. The CDR3 covers 19 residues. Germline V gene sequence: CDR1 SNHLY, CDR2 FYNNEI. CDR3 coding DNA: TGTGCCAGCAGTGGAACGGAGCTCCAAGAGACAGGGGGGAATTCACCCCTCCACTTT. It encodes CASSGTELQETGGNSPLHF.

This clonotype has a handful of counts. The CDR3 bases are TGTGCCCTGTCACTAGCGGGAGGTTACGAGCAGTACTTC. The encoded protein is CALSLAGGYEQYF. V gene TRBV30 combines with J gene TRBJ2-7; TRBD2 aligns across 12 bases. The CDR3 consists of 13 residues. After removal of 8 bases from V and 4 bases from J, the junction contained 6 bases not matched to a gene. From germline, CDR1 is GTSNPN and CDR2 SVGIG (reference sequence).

In regard to this clonotype: One base away lies a much larger clone, so this may be a sequencing read error. The rearrangement links TRBV13 to TRBJ2-6, with TRBD2 as a possible D gene (5 bases). The CDR3 is made up of 16 amino acids. From germline, CDR1 is PRHDT and CDR2 FYEKMQ (reference sequence). The V and J ends lost 0 bases and 2 bases respectively, with 8 bases between them. The CDR3 sequence: CASSLGRGTGANVLTF. The CDR3 DNA is TGTGCCAGCAGCTTAGGACGGGGAACTGGGGCCAACGTCCTGACTTTC.

This chain uses TRBV24-1 with TRBJ2-1; perhaps TRBD1 as D (5 bases). V dropped 4 bases and J dropped 4 bases, with 10 bases sitting between them. CDR1 and CDR2 from the germline V gene are KGHDR and SFDVKD. The length of the CDR3 is 14 residues. For the CDR3, the DNA is TGTGCCACCAGTGACCGACGACAGTACAATGAGCAGTTCTTC. Translation gives CATSDRRQYNEQFF.

The CDR3: CSVTSGSLNTEAFF. CDR3 nucleotide sequence: TGCAGCGTTACGTCGGGCAGCCTGAACACTGAAGCTTTCTTT. The chain carries TRBV29-1 and TRBJ1-1; D is ambiguous. The germline V and J ends were trimmed by 5 bases and 0 bases, with 13 bases remaining between them. Germline assignment: CDR1 SQVTM and CDR2 ANQGSEA. The CDR3 covers 14 residues.

This clonotype occurred a few times. V is TRBV7-8 and J is TRBJ1-6, with a tentative D call TRBD1 (6 bases). The germline V gene encodes CDR1 SGHVS and CDR2 FQNEAQ. CDR3 length: 17 amino acids. V lost 5 bases and J 7 bases, leaving 21 bases between the germline ends. Here the CDR3 DNA reads TGTGCCAGCAGCCACCCTCGTGGAGGGGGGGCGAATTCACCCCTCCACTTT. This translates into CASSHPRGGGANSPLHF.

The sample holds many counts of this clonotype. The J gene is TRBJ1-2, the V gene TRBV5-8; 7 bases are a match to TRBD1. The CDR3 sequence is 16 residues long. Germline assignment: CDR1 SGHTS and CDR2 YDEGEE. Trimming removed 0 bases from V and 4 bases from J; junction bases left unmatched: 9. The CDR3 DNA reads TGTGCCAGCAGCTTGGGACAGGGAAGAACTCCCTATGGCTACACCTTC. Amino acids: CASSLGQGRTPYGYTF.

The rearrangement uses TRBV2 and TRBJ2-7; 7 bases line up with TRBD1. V was pared by 10 bases and J by 7 bases, with 7 bases of the junction left unmatched. Germline lookup yields CDR1 SNHLY and CDR2 FYNNEI. This CDR3 contains 11 residues. The CDR3 nucleotides read TGTGCCATTGCCCCAGGGGGAGAGCAGTACTTC. This translates into CAIAPGGEQYF.

The V call is TRBV12-3 or TRBV12-4, the J call TRBJ2-5; the D gene is possibly TRBD2 (6 bases). The CDR3 is 17 amino acids. V dropped 3 bases and J dropped 3 bases, with 20 bases sitting between them. CDR3 coding DNA: TGTGCCAGCAGTTTTTTTTTCTTTAGCGGAGCCAAAGAGACCCAGTACTTC. Translation gives CASSFFFFSGAKETQYF.

J is TRBJ2-7 and V is TRBV25-1, with D maybe TRBD2 (6 bases). This CDR3 has 14 amino acids. V was clipped by 6 bases and J by 3 bases, with 15 bases between them. Germline CDR1 is MGHDK and CDR2 is SYGVNS. The CDR3 here is CASSVASSGYEQYF. CDR3 bases: TGTGCCAGCAGCGTAGCGAGTAGCGGCTACGAGCAGTACTTC.

For this clonotype: This may stem from a read error, because a much larger clone lies one nucleotide away. This chain uses TRBV11-2 with TRBJ2-7; the match to TRBD2 covers 12 bases. The CDR3 spans 17 residues. The germline V gene has CDR1 SGHAT and CDR2 FQNNGV. The CDR3 DNA is TGTGCCGGCAGCTCGGCCCCGACTAGCGGGAGACCCTACGAGCAGTACTTC. This translates into CAGSSAPTSGRPYEQYF.

The rearrangement links TRBV12-3 or TRBV12-4 to TRBJ1-5; no firm D call. The ends were cut back, 1 base at V and 11 bases at J, with 9 bases in the middle. CDR3 length: 12 residues. CDR3 nucleotide sequence: TGTGCCAGCAGTTTAGTTGGTATGACCCAGCATTTT. Translating gives CASSLVGMTQHF.

This clonotype was recorded at least ten times. CDR3 protein: CSVKTVNTEAFF. CDR3 DNA sequence: TGCAGCGTCAAAACAGTGAACACTGAAGCTTTCTTT. V and J are TRBV29-1 and TRBJ1-1, with no clear D. Per germline, CDR1 SQVTM and CDR2 ANQGSEA. The ends were cut back, 6 bases at V and 0 bases at J, with 8 bases in the middle. This CDR3 region has 12 residues.

The chain is built from TRBV7-2 and TRBJ2-7; D is tentatively TRBD1 or TRBD2 (5 bases each). The length of the CDR3 is 15 residues. From germline, CDR1 is SGHTA and CDR2 FQGNSA. Deletions cut 3 bases from V and 7 bases from J, with 19 bases between. The CDR3 coding sequence is TGTGCCAGCAGCTTTTCGGGGCTTGAGGAACGTGAGCAGTACTTC. This codes for CASSFSGLEEREQYF.

V usage is TRBV12-3 or TRBV12-4 and J usage is TRBJ2-7; 7 bases map to TRBD1. The CDR3 sequence is 11 residues long. This chain's CDR3 is CASSPRQGKGV. CDR3 nucleotide sequence: TGTGCCAGCAGTCCTCGACAGGGAAAAGGGGTC.

J is TRBJ2-7 and V is TRBV20-1; TRBD2 might be the D (5 bases). This CDR3 has 11 residues. CDR1 is DFQATT, CDR2 SNEGSKA, per germline (reference sequence). Between the trimmed V and J ends, which lost 6 bases and 6 bases, there was a span of 12 bases. This chain's CDR3 is CSAAPGIEQYF. In nucleotides, the CDR3 is TGCAGTGCCGCTCCGGGAATCGAGCAGTACTTC.